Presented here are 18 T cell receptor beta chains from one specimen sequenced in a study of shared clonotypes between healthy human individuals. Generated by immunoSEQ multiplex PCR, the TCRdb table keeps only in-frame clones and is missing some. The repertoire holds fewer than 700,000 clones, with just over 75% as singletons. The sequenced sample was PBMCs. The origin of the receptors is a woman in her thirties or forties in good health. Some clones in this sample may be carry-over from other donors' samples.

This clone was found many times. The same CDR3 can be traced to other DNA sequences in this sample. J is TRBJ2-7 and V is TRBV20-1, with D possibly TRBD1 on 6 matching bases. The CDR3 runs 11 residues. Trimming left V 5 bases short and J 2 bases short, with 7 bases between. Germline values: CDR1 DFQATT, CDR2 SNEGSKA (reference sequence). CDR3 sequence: CSAGGPYEQYF. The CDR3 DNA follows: TGCAGTGCTGGGGGCCCCTACGAGCAGTACTTC.

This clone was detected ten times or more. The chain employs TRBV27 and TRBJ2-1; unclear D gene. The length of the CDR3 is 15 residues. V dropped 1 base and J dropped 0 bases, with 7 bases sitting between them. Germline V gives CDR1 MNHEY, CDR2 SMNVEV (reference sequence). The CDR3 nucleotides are TGTGCCAGCAGTTTATATCCCCTCTCCTACAATGAGCAGTTCTTC. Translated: CASSLYPLSYNEQFF.

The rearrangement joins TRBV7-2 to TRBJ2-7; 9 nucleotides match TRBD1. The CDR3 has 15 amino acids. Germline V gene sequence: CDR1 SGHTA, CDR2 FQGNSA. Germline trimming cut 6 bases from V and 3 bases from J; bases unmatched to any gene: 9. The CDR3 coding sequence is TGTGCCAGCAGACGAGACAGGGGGGAAATCTACGAGCAGTACTTC. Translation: CASRRDRGEIYEQYF.

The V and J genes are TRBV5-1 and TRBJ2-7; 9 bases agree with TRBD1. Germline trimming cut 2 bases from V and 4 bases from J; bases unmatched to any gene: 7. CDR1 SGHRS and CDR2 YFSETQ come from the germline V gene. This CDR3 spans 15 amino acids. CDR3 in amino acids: CASSFTGGDIYEQYF. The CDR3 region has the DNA TGCGCCAGCAGCTTTACAGGGGGCGATATTTACGAGCAGTACTTC. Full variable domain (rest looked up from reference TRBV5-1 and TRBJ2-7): KAGVTQTPRYLIKTRGQQVTLSCSPISGHRSVSWYQQTPGQGLQFLFEYFSETQRNKGNFPGRFSGRQFSNSRSEMNVSTLELGDSALYLCASSFTGGDIYEQYFGPGTRLTVT.

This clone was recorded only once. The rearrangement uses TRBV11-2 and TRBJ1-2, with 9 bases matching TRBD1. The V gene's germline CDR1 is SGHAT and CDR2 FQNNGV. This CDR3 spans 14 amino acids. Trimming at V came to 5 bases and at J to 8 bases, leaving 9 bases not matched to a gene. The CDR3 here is CASSSLDRGRGYTF. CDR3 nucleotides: TGTGCCAGCAGCAGCCTGGACAGGGGAAGGGGCTACACCTTC.

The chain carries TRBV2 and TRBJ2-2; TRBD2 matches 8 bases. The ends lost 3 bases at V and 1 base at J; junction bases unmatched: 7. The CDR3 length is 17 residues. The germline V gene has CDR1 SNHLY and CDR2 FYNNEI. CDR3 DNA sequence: TGTGCCAGCAGTGATACTAGCGGAGCCTTGAACACCGGGGAGCTGTTTTTT. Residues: CASSDTSGALNTGELFF. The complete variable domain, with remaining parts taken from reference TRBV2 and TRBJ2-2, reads EPEVTQTPSHQVTQMGQEVILRCVPISNHLYFYWYRQILGQKVEFLVSFYNNEISEKSEIFDDQFSVERPDGSNFTLKIRSTKLEDSAMYFCASSDTSGALNTGELFFGEGSRLTVL.

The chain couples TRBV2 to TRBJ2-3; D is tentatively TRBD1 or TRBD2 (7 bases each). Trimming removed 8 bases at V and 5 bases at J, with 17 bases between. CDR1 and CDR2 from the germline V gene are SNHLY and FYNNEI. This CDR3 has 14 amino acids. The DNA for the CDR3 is TGTGCCAGCTCCAGGGGGGGGCTAGGAGATACGCAGTATTTT. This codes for CASSRGGLGDTQYF.

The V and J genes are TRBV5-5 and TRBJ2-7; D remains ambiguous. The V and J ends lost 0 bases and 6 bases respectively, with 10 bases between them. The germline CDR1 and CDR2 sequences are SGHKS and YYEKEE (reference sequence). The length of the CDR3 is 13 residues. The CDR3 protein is CASSLVGYPEQYF. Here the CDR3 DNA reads TGTGCCAGCAGCTTGGTGGGGTACCCCGAGCAGTACTTC.

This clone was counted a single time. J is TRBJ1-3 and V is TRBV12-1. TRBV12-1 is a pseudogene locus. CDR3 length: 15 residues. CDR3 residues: CASSFGRVSGNTIYF. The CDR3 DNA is TGTGCCAGCAGCTTTGGTCGGGTCTCTGGAAACACCATATATTTT.

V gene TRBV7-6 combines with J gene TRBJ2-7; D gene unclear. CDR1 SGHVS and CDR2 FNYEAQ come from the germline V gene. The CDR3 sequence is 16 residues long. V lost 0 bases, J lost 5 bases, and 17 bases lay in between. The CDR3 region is CASSLARRPPGDEQYF. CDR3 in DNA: TGTGCCAGCAGCTTAGCCCGACGCCCTCCGGGCGACGAGCAGTACTTC.

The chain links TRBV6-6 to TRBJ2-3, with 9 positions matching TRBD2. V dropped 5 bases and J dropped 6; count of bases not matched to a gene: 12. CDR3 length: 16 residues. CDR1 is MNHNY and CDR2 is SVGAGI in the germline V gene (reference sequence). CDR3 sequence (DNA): TGTGCCAGCAGTGGACGACTAGCGGAAGATACGGATACGCAGTATTTT. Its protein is CASSGRLAEDTDTQYF.

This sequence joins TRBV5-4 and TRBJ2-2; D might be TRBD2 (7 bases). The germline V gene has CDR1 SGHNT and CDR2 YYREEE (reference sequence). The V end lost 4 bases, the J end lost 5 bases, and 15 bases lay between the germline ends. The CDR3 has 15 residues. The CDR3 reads CASSLPGGLTGELFF. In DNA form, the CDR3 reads TGTGCCAGCAGCCTTCCCGGGGGGCTAACCGGGGAGCTGTTTTTT.

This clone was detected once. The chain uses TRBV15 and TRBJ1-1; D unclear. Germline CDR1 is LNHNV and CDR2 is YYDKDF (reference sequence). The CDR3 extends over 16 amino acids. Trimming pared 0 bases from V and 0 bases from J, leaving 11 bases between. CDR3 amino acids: CATSRETPAVNTEAFF. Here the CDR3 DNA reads TGTGCCACCAGCAGAGAGACCCCCGCTGTGAACACTGAAGCTTTCTTT.

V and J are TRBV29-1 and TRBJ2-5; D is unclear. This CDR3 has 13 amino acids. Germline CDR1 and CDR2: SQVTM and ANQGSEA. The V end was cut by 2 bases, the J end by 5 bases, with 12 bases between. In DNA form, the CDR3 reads TGCAGCGTTGAATCCCTAGTAGGTGAGACCCAGTACTTC. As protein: CSVESLVGETQYF.

CDR3 in DNA: TGCGCCAGCAGCTTGGAAGGGCGGGAGATTGATGTAAAGTTCTTC. Translated, it gives CASSLEGREIDVKFF. The rearrangement joins TRBV5-1 to TRBJ2-1; 7 nucleotides align to TRBD2. V lost 0 bases and J lost 14; bases outside the gene matches: 14. There are 15 residues in the CDR3. CDR1 is SGHRS, CDR2 YFSETQ, per germline.

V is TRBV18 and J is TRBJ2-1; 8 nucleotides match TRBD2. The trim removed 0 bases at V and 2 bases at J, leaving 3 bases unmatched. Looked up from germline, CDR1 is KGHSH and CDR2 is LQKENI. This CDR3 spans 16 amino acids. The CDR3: CASSPPTGGTYNEQFF. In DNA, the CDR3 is TGTGCCAGCTCACCACCAACGGGAGGGACCTACAATGAGCAGTTCTTC.

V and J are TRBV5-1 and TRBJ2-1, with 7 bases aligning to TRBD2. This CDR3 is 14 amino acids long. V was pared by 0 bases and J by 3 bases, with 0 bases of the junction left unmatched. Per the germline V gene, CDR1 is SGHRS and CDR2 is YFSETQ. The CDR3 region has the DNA TGCGCCAGCAGCTTGGGGGACTACTACAATGAGCAGTTCTTC. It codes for CASSLGDYYNEQFF.

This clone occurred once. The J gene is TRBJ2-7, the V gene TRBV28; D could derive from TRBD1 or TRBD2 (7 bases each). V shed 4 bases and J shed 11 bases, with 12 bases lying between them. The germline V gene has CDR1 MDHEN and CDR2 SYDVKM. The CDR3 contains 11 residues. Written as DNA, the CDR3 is TGTGCCAGCAGTTACAGGGGAGGGGAGTACTTC. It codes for CASSYRGGEYF.